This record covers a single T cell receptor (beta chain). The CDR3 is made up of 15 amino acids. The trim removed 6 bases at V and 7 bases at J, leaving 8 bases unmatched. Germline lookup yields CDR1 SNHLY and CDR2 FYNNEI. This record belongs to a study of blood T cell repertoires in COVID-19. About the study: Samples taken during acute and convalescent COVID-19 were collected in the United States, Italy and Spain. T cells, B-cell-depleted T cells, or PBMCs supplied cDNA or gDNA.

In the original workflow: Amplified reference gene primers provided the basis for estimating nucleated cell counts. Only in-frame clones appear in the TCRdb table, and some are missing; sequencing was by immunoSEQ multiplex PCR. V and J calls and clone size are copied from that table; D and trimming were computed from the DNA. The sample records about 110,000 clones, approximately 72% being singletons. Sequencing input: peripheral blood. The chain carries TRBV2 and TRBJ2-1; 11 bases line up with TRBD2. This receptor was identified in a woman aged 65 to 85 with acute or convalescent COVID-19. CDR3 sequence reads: CASSRTTSGGNEQFF. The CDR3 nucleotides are TGTGCCAGCAGCCGGACTACTAGCGGGGGAAATGAGCAGTTCTTC.